The rows below give T cell receptor beta chains drawn from one sample of a study of blood T cell repertoires in COVID-19. Measured with immunoSEQ multiplex PCR; TCRdb has only the in-frame clones, and not every one. The profile shows about 330,000 clones, roughly 90% of them singletons. Material for sequencing was peripheral blood. The receptors were sampled from a woman in her fifties or sixties with active or convalescent COVID-19. The CDR3 runs from the conserved cysteine through the conserved F or W. A D gene is named only where the DNA matches it firmly. Clone size, where shown, is once, few, many, or a class for clones that have expanded.

size: -
J: TRBJ2-7
V: TRBV28
D: TRBD2
CDR3: CASTTGGWASYEQYF
DNA: TGTGCCAGCACCACCGGGGGGTGGGCTTCCTACGAGCAGTACTTC

size: -
J: TRBJ2-1
V: TRBV4-1
D: -
CDR3: CASSQGSRGIYNEQFF
DNA: TGCGCCAGCAGCCAAGGTAGCAGGGGTATCTACAATGAGCAGTTCTTC

size: -
J: TRBJ2-3
V: TRBV5-4
D: TRBD1
CDR3: CASSDRQGNTQYF
DNA: TGTGCCAGCAGCGACCGACAGGGAAATACGCAGTATTTT

size: -
J: TRBJ1-1
V: TRBV18
D: -
CDR3: CASSVSGPNTEAFF
DNA: TGTGCCAGCTCAGTCAGTGGGCCGAACACTGAAGCTTTCTTT

size: once
J: TRBJ1-4
V: TRBV6-5
D: TRBD1
CDR3: CASSYSSTGANEKLFF
DNA: TGTGCCAGCAGTTACAGTTCGACAGGGGCTAATGAAAAACTGTTTTTT

size: -
J: TRBJ2-5
V: TRBV4-2
D: -
CDR3: CASSQETRAQETQYF
DNA: TGTGCCAGCAGCCAAGAGACTAGGGCCCAAGAGACCCAGTACTTC

size: -
J: TRBJ2-7
V: TRBV5-3
D: TRBD1
CDR3: CARSLARATGGPYEQYF
DNA: TGTGCCAGAAGCTTGGCCCGCGCGACAGGGGGGCCCTACGAGCAGTACTTC

size: few
J: TRBJ2-7
V: TRBV5-4
D: TRBD1
CDR3: CASSSRDRVKQYF
DNA: TGTGCCAGCAGCTCCCGGGACAGGGTGAAGCAGTACTTC

size: -
J: TRBJ2-3
V: TRBV3-1/TRBV3-2
D: TRBD2
CDR3: CASSQRGSTDTQYF
DNA: TGTGCCAGCAGCCAGCGGGGGAGCACAGATACGCAGTATTTT

size: -
J: TRBJ2-7
V: TRBV10-2
D: -
CDR3: CARVLGYEQYF
DNA: TGCGCCAGGGTACTCGGCTACGAGCAGTACTTC

size: -
J: TRBJ1-5
V: TRBV2
D: TRBD1
CDR3: CASRKTGDNQPQHF
DNA: TGTGCCAGCAGGAAAACAGGGGACAATCAGCCCCAGCATTTT

size: once
J: TRBJ1-1
V: TRBV19
D: -
CDR3: CASSRGNTEAFF
DNA: TGTGCCAGTAGTAGAGGGAACACTGAAGCTTTCTTT

size: -
J: TRBJ1-4
V: TRBV7-2
D: TRBD1
CDR3: CASSLDRGNEKLFF
DNA: TGTGCCAGCAGCTTAGACAGGGGCAATGAAAAACTGTTTTTT

size: -
J: TRBJ2-1
V: TRBV7-3
D: -
CDR3: CASSLMPSAPSYNEQFF
DNA: TGTGCCAGCAGCTTAATGCCTAGCGCCCCTTCCTACAATGAGCAGTTCTTC

size: once
J: TRBJ2-7
V: TRBV5-1
D: TRBD2
CDR3: CASRTSGGYEQYF
DNA: TGCGCCAGCAGGACTAGCGGGGGCTACGAGCAGTACTTC

size: -
J: TRBJ1-2
V: TRBV19
D: -
CDR3: CASSISQVGYGYTF
DNA: TGTGCCAGTAGTATATCACAGGTGGGCTATGGCTACACCTTC

size: once
J: TRBJ2-7
V: TRBV30
D: TRBD2
CDR3: CAWSYGGEAYEQYF
DNA: TGTGCCTGGAGTTATGGGGGGGAGGCCTACGAGCAGTACTTC

size: -
J: TRBJ1-1
V: TRBV7-2
D: -
CDR3: CASSFSPGNTEAFF
DNA: TGTGCCAGCAGCTTCTCCCCGGGGAACACTGAAGCTTTCTTT

size: -
J: TRBJ1-2
V: TRBV28
D: -
CDR3: CASKQGGTNNYGYTF
DNA: TGTGCCAGCAAACAAGGGGGAACGAATAACTATGGCTACACCTTC

size: -
J: TRBJ2-1
V: TRBV7-9
D: -
CDR3: CASSFLRGNEQFF
DNA: TGTGCCAGCAGCTTTCTCCGGGGCAATGAGCAGTTCTTC

size: -
J: TRBJ1-1
V: TRBV5-4
D: -
CDR3: CASTLDGGMNTEAFF
DNA: TGTGCCAGCACCCTGGATGGGGGGATGAACACTGAAGCTTTCTTT

size: -
J: TRBJ1-1
V: TRBV6-2/TRBV6-3
D: -
CDR3: CASSPNTGQPNTEAFF
DNA: TGTGCCAGCAGCCCCAATACGGGACAACCAAACACTGAAGCTTTCTTT

size: -
J: TRBJ1-5
V: TRBV4-3
D: -
CDR3: CASSQDPRQGNQPQHF
DNA: TGCGCCAGCAGCCAAGATCCCAGGCAGGGGAATCAGCCCCAGCATTTT

size: -
J: TRBJ1-5
V: TRBV28
D: -
CDR3: CASSLRTDSNQPQHF
DNA: TGTGCCAGCAGTTTAAGGACAGATAGCAATCAGCCCCAGCATTTT

size: -
J: TRBJ2-3
V: TRBV6-2/TRBV6-3
D: TRBD2
CDR3: CASSLSGTNTDTQYF
DNA: TGTGCCAGCAGCCTAAGCGGGACTAACACAGATACGCAGTATTTT

size: -
J: TRBJ1-3
V: TRBV4-3
D: -
CDR3: CASSQAPRGDSGNTIYF
DNA: TGCGCCAGCAGCCAAGCCCCGCGGGGCGACTCTGGAAACACCATATATTTT

size: -
J: TRBJ1-2
V: TRBV12-3/TRBV12-4
D: -
CDR3: CASSQSGNYGYTF
DNA: TGTGCCAGCAGTCAATCAGGGAACTATGGCTACACCTTC

size: -
J: TRBJ1-6
V: TRBV11-2
D: -
CDR3: CASSLGWPGDSPLHF
DNA: TGTGCCAGCAGCTTAGGATGGCCGGGGGATTCACCCCTCCACTTT

size: -
J: TRBJ1-3
V: TRBV7-9
D: TRBD1
CDR3: CASSSDRDSGNTIYF
DNA: TGTGCCAGCAGCTCCGACAGGGACTCTGGAAACACCATATATTTT

size: -
J: TRBJ2-3
V: TRBV27
D: TRBD2
CDR3: CASRQTIAGGPSDTQYF
DNA: TGTGCCAGCAGACAGACAATAGCGGGAGGGCCCTCAGATACGCAGTATTTT

size: -
J: TRBJ1-3
V: TRBV5-1
D: TRBD1
CDR3: CASSSRQGALGNTIYF
DNA: TGCGCCAGCAGCTCTAGACAGGGGGCGCTGGGAAACACCATATATTTT

size: -
J: TRBJ2-3
V: TRBV5-6
D: -
CDR3: CASSLLGEEGGTDTQYF
DNA: TGTGCCAGCAGCTTGCTTGGGGAGGAAGGCGGCACAGATACGCAGTATTTT

size: -
J: TRBJ1-5
V: TRBV5-1
D: -
CDR3: CASSPGEGNQPQHF
DNA: TGCGCCAGCAGCCCAGGGGAAGGCAATCAGCCCCAGCATTTT

size: -
J: TRBJ1-1
V: TRBV28
D: TRBD1
CDR3: CASSSASGGGGTEAFF
DNA: TGTGCCAGCAGTTCCGCTTCAGGGGGCGGCGGCACTGAAGCTTTCTTT

size: -
J: TRBJ1-2
V: TRBV5-6
D: TRBD1
CDR3: CASSSKTGHYGYTF
DNA: TGTGCCAGCAGCTCAAAGACAGGGCACTATGGCTACACCTTC

size: -
J: TRBJ1-2
V: TRBV11-2
D: TRBD1
CDR3: CASSLDYRTGLDGYTF
DNA: TGTGCCAGCAGCTTAGACTACCGGACAGGGTTAGATGGCTACACCTTC

size: -
J: TRBJ1-1
V: TRBV18
D: -
CDR3: CASSYPSGQAFF
DNA: TGTGCCAGCTCCTACCCCAGCGGGCAGGCTTTCTTT

size: -
J: TRBJ2-3
V: TRBV5-1
D: TRBD2
CDR3: CASSLAGSAGGRGDTQYF
DNA: TGCGCCAGCAGCTTGGCGGGATCAGCGGGGGGGCGAGGGGATACGCAGTATTTT

size: -
J: TRBJ1-2
V: TRBV15
D: -
CDR3: CATSRDRNSNYGYTF
DNA: TGTGCCACCAGCAGAGATCGTAACAGCAACTATGGCTACACCTTC

size: -
J: TRBJ2-1
V: TRBV30
D: -
CDR3: CAWSVTIRAGNSYNEQFF
DNA: TGTGCCTGGAGTGTAACGATTAGGGCGGGAAACTCCTACAATGAGCAGTTCTTC

size: -
J: TRBJ2-3
V: TRBV19
D: TRBD2
CDR3: CASSRTGLAGGQDTQYF
DNA: TGTGCCAGTAGTAGGACGGGACTAGCGGGAGGGCAAGATACGCAGTATTTT

size: -
J: TRBJ2-7
V: TRBV28
D: -
CDR3: CASSLSLYEQYF
DNA: TGTGCCAGCAGTTTATCACTATACGAGCAGTACTTC

size: -
J: TRBJ2-7
V: TRBV4-1
D: -
CDR3: CASSQVSGTYEQYF
DNA: TGCGCCAGCAGCCAAGTGTCAGGGACCTACGAGCAGTACTTC

size: -
J: TRBJ1-5
V: TRBV28
D: -
CDR3: CASRPQGPSNQPQHF
DNA: TGTGCCAGCAGACCTCAGGGTCCGAGCAATCAGCCCCAGCATTTT

size: -
J: TRBJ1-4
V: TRBV7-9
D: -
CDR3: CASSIAREGEKLFF
DNA: TGTGCCAGCAGCATTGCCAGGGAAGGAGAAAAACTGTTTTTT

size: -
J: TRBJ2-2
V: TRBV18
D: -
CDR3: CASSTQGMNTGELFF
DNA: TGTGCCAGCTCAACCCAGGGGATGAACACCGGGGAGCTGTTTTTT

size: -
J: TRBJ2-3
V: TRBV29-1
D: TRBD2
CDR3: CSVVTAGGPRTDTQYF
DNA: TGCAGCGTCGTTACAGCGGGAGGGCCCCGCACAGATACGCAGTATTTT

size: -
J: TRBJ2-1
V: TRBV28
D: -
CDR3: CASALLTSYNEQFF
DNA: TGTGCCAGCGCCCTCCTAACTTCTTACAATGAGCAGTTCTTC

size: -
J: TRBJ1-1
V: TRBV12-5
D: -
CDR3: CASGFRTARNTEAFF
DNA: TGTGCTAGTGGTTTCCGGACAGCCCGAAATACTGAAGCTTTCTTT

size: -
J: TRBJ1-2
V: TRBV27
D: TRBD1
CDR3: CASKDRGSHGYTF
DNA: TGTGCCAGCAAAGACAGGGGATCCCATGGCTACACCTTC

size: -
J: TRBJ2-2
V: TRBV4-2
D: TRBD1
CDR3: CASEEGTANTGELFF
DNA: TGTGCCAGCGAAGAGGGGACAGCGAACACCGGGGAGCTGTTTTTT